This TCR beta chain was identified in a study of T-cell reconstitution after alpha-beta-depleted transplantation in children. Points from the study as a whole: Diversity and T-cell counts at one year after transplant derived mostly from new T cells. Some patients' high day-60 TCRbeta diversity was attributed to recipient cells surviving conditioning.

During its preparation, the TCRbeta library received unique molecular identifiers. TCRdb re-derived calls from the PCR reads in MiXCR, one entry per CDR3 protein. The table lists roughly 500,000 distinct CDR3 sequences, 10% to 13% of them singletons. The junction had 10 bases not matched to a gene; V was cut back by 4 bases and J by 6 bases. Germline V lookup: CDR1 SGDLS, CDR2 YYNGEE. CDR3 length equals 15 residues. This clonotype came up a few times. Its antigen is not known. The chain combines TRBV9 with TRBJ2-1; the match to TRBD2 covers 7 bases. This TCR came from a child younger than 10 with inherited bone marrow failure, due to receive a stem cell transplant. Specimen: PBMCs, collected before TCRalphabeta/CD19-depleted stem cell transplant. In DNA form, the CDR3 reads TGTGCCAGCAGCTCTCACGCGACTAGCCCCAATGAGCAGTTCTTC. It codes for CASSSHATSPNEQFF.